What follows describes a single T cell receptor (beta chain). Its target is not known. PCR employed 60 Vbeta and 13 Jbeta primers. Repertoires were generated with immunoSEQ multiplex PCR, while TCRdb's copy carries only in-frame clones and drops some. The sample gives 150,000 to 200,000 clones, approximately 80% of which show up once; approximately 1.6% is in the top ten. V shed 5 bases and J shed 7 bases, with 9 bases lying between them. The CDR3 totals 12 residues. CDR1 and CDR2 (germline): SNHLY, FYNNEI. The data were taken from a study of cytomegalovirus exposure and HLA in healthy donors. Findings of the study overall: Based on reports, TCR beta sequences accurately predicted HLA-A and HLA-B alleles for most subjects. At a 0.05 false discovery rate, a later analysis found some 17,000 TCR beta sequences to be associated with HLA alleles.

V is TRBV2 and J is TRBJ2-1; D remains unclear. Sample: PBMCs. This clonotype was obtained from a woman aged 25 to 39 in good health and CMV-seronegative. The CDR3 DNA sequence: TGTGCCAGCAGTTCCGTCTCGAATGAGCAGTTCTTC. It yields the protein CASSSVSNEQFF.